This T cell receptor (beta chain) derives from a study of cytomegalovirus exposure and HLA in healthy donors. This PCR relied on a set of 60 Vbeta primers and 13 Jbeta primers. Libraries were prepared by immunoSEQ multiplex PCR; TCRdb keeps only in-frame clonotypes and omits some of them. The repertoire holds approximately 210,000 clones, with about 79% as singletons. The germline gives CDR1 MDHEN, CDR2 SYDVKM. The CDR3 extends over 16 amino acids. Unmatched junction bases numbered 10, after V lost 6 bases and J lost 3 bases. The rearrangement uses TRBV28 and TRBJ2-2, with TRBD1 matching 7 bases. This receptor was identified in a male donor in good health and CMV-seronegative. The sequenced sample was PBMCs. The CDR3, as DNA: TGTGCCAGCAGGGACGGACAGGCTTGGGACACCGGGGAGCTGTTTTTT. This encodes CASRDGQAWDTGELFF.